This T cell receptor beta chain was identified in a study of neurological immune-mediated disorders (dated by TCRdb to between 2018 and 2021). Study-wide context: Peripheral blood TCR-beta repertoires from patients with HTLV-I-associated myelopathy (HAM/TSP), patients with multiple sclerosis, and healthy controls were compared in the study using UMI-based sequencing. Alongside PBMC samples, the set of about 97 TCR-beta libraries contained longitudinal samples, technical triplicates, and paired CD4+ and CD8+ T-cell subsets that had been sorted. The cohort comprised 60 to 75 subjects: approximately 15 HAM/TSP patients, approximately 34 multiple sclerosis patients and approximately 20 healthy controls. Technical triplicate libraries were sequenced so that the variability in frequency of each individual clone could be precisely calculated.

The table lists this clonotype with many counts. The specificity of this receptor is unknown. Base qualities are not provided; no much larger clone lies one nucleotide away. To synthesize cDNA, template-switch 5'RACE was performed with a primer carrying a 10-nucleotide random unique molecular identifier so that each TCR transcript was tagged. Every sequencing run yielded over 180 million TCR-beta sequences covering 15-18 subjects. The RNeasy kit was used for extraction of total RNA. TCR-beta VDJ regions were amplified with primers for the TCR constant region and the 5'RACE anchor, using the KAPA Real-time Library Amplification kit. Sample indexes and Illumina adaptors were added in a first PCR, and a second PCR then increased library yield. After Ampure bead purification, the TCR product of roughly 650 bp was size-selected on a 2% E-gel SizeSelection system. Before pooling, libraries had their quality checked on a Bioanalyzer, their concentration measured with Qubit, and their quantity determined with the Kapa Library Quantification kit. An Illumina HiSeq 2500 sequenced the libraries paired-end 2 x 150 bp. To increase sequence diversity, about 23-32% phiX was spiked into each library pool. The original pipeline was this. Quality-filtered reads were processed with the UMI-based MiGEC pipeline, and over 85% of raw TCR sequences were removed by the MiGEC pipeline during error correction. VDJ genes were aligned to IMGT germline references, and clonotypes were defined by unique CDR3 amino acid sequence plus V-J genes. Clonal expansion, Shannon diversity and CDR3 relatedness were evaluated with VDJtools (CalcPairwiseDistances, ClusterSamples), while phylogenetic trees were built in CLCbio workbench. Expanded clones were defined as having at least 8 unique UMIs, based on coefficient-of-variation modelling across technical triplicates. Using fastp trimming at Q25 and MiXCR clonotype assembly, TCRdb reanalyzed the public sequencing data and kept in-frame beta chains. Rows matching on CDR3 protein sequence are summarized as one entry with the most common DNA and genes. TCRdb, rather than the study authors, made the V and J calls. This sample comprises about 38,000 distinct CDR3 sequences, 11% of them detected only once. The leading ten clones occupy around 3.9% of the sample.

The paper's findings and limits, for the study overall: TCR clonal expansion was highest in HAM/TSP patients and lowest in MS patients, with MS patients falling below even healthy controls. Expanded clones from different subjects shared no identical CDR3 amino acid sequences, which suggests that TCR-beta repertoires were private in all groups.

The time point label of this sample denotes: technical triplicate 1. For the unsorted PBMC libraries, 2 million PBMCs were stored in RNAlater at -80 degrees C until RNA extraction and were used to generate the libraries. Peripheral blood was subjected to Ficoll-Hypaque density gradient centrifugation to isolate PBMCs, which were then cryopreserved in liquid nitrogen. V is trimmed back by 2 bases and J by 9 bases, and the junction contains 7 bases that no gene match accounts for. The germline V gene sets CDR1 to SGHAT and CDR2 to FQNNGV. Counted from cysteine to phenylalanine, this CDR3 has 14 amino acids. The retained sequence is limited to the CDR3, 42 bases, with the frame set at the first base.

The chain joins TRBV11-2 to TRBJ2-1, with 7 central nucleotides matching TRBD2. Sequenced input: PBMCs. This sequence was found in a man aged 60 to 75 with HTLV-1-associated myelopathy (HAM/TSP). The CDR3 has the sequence CASSLTPAGAEQFF. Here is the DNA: TGTGCCAGCAGCTTAACCCCCGCGGGAGCTGAGCAGTTCTTC.